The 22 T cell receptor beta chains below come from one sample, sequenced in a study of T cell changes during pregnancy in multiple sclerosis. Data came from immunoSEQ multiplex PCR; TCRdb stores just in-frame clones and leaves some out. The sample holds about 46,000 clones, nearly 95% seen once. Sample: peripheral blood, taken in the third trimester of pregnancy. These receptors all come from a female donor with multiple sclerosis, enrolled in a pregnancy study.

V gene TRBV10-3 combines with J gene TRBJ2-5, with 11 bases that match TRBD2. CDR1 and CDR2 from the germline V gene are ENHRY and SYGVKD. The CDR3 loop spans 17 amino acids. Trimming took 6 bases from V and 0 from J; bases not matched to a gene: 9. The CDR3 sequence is CAIRGAGTSGNQETQYF. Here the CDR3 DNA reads TGTGCCATCAGGGGGGCCGGGACTAGCGGAAACCAAGAGACCCAGTACTTC.

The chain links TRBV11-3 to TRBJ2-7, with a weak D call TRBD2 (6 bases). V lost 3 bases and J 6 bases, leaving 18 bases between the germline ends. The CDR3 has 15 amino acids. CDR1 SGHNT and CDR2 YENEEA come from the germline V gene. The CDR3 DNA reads TGTGCCAGCAGCTTGACTAGTGGGGTAAGGGGCGAGCAGTACTTC. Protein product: CASSLTSGVRGEQYF.

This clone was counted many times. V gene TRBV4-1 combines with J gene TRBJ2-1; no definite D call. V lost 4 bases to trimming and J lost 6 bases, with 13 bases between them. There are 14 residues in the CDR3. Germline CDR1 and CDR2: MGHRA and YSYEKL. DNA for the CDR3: TGCGCCAGCAGCCCCCGATTTCCCAGCAATGAGCAGTTCTTC. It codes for CASSPRFPSNEQFF.

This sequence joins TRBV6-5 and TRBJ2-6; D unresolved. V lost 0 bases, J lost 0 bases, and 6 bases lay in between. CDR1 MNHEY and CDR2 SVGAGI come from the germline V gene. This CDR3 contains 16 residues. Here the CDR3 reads CASSYSSSSGANVLTF. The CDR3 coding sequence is TGTGCCAGCAGTTACTCTAGCAGCTCTGGGGCCAACGTCCTGACTTTC.

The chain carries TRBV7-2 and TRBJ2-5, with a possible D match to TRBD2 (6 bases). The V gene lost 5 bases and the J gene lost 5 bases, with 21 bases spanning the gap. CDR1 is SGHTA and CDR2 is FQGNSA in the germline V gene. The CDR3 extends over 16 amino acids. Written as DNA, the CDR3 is TGTGCCAGCAGCCGTCGGACTACTACCTCGCAGGAGACCCAGTACTTC. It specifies CASSRRTTTSQETQYF.

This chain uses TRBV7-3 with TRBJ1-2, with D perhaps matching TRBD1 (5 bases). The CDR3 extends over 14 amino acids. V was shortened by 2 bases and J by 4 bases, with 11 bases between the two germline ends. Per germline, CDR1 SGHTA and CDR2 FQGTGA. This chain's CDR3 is CASSLGGVGYGYTF. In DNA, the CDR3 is TGTGCCAGCAGCTTAGGAGGGGTTGGCTATGGCTACACCTTC.

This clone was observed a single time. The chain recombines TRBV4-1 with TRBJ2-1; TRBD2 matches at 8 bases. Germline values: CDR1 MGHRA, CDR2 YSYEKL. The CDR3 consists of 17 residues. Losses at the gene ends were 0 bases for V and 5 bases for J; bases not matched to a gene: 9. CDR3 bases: TGCGCCAGCAGCCAAGAGGTCCAGCGGGAGAGGGACAATGAGCAGTTCTTC. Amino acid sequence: CASSQEVQRERDNEQFF.

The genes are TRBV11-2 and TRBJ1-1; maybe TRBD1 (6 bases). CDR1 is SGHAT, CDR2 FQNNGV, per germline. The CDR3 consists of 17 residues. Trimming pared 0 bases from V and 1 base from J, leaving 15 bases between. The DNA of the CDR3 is TGTGCCAGCAGCTTAGATCCCCAGGGGACCTCGAACACTGAAGCTTTCTTT. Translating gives CASSLDPQGTSNTEAFF.

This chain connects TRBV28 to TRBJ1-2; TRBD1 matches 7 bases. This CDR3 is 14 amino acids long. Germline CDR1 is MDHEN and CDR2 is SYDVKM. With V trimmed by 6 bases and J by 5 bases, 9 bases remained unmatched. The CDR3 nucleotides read TGTGCCAGCAGAAACGTGGACAGGAGTTATGGCTACACCTTC. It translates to CASRNVDRSYGYTF.

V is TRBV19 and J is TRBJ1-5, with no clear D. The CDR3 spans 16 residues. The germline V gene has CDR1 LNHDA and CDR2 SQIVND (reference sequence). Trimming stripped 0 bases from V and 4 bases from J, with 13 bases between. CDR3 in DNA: TGTGCCAGTAGTATAGAATTTCAGAGGGCGAATCAGCCCCAGCATTTT. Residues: CASSIEFQRANQPQHF.

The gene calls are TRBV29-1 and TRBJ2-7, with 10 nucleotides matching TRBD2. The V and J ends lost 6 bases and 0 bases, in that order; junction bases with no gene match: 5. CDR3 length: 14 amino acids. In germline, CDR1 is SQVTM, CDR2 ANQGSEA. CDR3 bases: TGCAGCGTCGAGCTAGCGGGAGACTCCTACGAGCAGTACTTC. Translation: CSVELAGDSYEQYF.

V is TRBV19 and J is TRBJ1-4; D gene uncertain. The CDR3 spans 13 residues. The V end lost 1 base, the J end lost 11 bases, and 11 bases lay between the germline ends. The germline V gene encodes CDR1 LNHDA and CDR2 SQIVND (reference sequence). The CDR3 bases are TGTGCCAGTAGTATAGCAGGAGGGCGGAAACTGTTTTTT. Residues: CASSIAGGRKLFF. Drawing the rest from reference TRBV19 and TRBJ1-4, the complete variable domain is DGGITQSPKYLFRKEGQNVTLSCEQNLNHDAMYWYRQDPGQGLRLIYYSQIVNDFQKGDIAEGYSVSREKKESFPLTVTSAQKNPTAFYLCASSIAGGRKLFFGSGTQLSVL.

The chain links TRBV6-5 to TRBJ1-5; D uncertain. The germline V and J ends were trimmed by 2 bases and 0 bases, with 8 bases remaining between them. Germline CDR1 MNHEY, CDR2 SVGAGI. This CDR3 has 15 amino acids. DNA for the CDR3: TGTGCCAGCAGTTACGCGCCGTATAGCAATCAGCCCCAGCATTTT. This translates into CASSYAPYSNQPQHF.

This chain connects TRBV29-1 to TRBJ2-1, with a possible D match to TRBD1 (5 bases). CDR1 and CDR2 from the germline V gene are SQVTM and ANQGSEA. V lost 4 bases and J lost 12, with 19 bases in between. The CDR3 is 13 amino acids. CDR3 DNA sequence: TGCAGCGTTGTTGGTCAGGGTGAACTAAGGCAGTTCTTC. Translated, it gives CSVVGQGELRQFF.

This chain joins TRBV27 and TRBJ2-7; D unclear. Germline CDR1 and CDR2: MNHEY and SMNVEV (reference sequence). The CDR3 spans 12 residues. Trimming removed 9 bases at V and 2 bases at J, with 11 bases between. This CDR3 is CASSVGTYEQYF. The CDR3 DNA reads TGTGCCAGTTCGGTCGGTACCTACGAGCAGTACTTC.

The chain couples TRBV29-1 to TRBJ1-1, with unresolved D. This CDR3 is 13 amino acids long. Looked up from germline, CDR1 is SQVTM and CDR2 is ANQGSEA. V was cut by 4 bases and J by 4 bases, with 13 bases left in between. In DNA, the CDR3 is TGCAGCGTTGTTGAGGGTTCCGGCACTGAAGCTTTCTTT. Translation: CSVVEGSGTEAFF.

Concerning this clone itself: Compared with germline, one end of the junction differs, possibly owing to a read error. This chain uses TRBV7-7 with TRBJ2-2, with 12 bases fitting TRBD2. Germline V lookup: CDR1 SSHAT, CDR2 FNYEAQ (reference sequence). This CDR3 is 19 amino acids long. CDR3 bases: TGTGCTAGCAGCTTAAGGCTAGCGGGAGGGCCTCGGAACACCGGGGAGCTGTTTTTT. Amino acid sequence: CASSLRLAGGPRNTGELFF.

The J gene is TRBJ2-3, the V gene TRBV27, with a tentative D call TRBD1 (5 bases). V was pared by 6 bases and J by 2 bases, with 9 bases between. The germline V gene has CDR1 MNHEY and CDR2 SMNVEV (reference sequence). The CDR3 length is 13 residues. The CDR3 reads CASRGQATDTQYF. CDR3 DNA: TGTGCCAGCAGGGGGCAGGCCACAGATACGCAGTATTTT.

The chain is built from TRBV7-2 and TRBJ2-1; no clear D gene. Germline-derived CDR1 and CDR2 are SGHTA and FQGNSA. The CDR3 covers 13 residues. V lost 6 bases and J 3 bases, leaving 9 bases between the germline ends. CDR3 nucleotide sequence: TGTGCCAGCAGTCAAACTGACTACAATGAGCAGTTCTTC. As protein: CASSQTDYNEQFF.

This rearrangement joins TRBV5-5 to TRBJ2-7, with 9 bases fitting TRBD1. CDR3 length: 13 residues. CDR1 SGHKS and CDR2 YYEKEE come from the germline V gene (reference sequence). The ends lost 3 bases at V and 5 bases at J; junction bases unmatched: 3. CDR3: CASSSRQGDEQYF. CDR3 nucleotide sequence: TGTGCCAGCAGCTCCCGACAGGGGGACGAGCAGTACTTC.

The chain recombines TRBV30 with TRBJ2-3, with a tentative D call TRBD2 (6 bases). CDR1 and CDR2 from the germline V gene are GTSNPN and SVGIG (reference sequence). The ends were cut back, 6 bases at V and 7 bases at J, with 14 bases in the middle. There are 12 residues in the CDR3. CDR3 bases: TGTGCCTGTAGCGGTTTGAACTATACGCAGTATTTT. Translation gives CACSGLNYTQYF.

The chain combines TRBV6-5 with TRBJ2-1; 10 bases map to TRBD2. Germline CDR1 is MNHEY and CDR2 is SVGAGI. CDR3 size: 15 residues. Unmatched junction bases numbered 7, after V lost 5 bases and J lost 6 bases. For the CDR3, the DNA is TGTGCCAGCAGTAAAACTAGCGGGATGGCCAATGAGCAGTTCTTC. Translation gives CASSKTSGMANEQFF.